Sequencing of this T cell receptor (beta chain) was carried out in a study of blood T cell repertoires in COVID-19. Study information: Collection of acute and convalescent COVID-19 samples took place in the United States, Italy and Spain. T cells, B-cell-depleted T cells, or PBMCs supplied cDNA or gDNA.

In the source study's methods: Cell counts per sample came from amplifying reference gene primers. Generated by immunoSEQ multiplex PCR, the TCRdb table keeps only in-frame clones and is missing some. For V, J and clone size, that table is used; D and trimming come from the DNA. The table shows about 160,000 clones, with about 90% occurring only once. Followed over time, Seattle patients had been enrolled while infection was active. This TCR came from a man between 25 and 39 years old with COVID-19, enrolled during active disease. What was sequenced was peripheral blood.

The DNA of the CDR3 is TGTGCCAGCAGCGAACGTAGACTAGCGGGAGTCTACGAGCAGTACTTC. This codes for CASSERRLAGVYEQYF. V and J are TRBV7-2 and TRBJ2-7, with TRBD2 matching 12 bases. Trimming removed 5 bases from V and 3 bases from J; junction bases left unmatched: 8. The CDR3 consists of 16 residues. Germline CDR1 and CDR2: SGHTA and FQGNSA. The variable domain in full, completed from reference TRBV7-2 and TRBJ2-7, reads GAGVSQSPSNKVTEKGKDVELRCDPISGHTALYWYRQSLGQGLEFLIYFQGNSAPDKSGLPSDRFSAERTGGSVSTLTIQRTQQEDSAVYLCASSERRLAGVYEQYFGPGTRLTVT.